The clone carrying this T cell receptor (beta chain) occurred a few times. This entry is derived from a study of control samples from healthy donors and cancer patients. The data were produced by immunoSEQ multiplex PCR, yet TCRdb's version contains in-frame clones alone and is incomplete. Among about 140,000 clones listed, 85% to 95% were seen once. The clonotype was recovered from a man aged 35 to 55 in good health. The sample comprised blood.

CDR3 in amino acids: CATSPQGNYGYTF. The CDR3 bases are TGTGCCACCAGCCCACAGGGGAACTATGGCTACACCTTC. The chain employs TRBV24-1 and TRBJ1-2; 7 nucleotides line up with TRBD1. J lost 2 bases, V lost 7 bases, and 3 bases had no gene match. The CDR3 has 13 residues. Per germline, CDR1 KGHDR and CDR2 SFDVKD.